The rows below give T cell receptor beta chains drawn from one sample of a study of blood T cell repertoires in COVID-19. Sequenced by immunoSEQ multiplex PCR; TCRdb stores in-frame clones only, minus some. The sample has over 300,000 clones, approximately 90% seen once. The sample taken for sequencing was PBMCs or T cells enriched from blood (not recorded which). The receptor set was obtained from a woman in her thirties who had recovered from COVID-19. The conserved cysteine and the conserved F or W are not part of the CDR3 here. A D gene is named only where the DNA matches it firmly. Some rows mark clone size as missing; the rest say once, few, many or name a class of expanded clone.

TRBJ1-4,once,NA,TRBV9,ASSVWLMWGANEKLF
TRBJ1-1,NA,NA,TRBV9,ASSVGNGDFSEAF
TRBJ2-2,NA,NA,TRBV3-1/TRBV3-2,ASSQEWGVNTGELF
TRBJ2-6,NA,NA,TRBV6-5,ASFFGANVLT
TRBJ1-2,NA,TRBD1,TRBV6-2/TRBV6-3,ASSPRQGTANYGYT
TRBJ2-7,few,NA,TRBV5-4,ASSLSGEQY
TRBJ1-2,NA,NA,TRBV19,ASSSGTYYGYT
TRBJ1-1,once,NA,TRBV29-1,SVKQGTDTEAF
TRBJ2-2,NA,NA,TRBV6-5,ASSYSDPGIPGELF
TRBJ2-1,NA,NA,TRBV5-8,ASSLAIAQEQF
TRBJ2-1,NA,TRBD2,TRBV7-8,ASSLLAVAGGVNEQF
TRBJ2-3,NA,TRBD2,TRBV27,ASSLLAGGTDTQY
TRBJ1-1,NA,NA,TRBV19,ASRVSGGSTEAF
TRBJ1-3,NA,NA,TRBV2,ASSGGKFSGNTIY
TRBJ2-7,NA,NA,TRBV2,ASTATEPYEQY
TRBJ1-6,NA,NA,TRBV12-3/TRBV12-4,ASSFHQGSPLH
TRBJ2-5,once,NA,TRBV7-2,ASSPDTYQETQY
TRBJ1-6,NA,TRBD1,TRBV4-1,ASSREWTGVNSPLH
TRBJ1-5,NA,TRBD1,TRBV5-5,ASSKDRSNQPQH
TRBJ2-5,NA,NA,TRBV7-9,ASSPGVEGGGRETQY
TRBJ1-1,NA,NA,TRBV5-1,ASSLYVNTEAF
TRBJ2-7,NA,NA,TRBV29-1,SASAGEQY
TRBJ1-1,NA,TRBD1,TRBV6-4,ASTDRGPPLYTEAF